This TCR beta chain was recovered during a study of blood T cell repertoires in COVID-19. Germline V gene sequence: CDR1 SEHNR, CDR2 FQNEAQ (reference sequence). This CDR3 has 15 residues. V lost 2 bases and J lost 3; bases outside the gene matches: 3. Data came from immunoSEQ multiplex PCR; TCRdb stores just in-frame clones and leaves some out. The table shows 150,000 to 200,000 clones, with 88% occurring only once. The rearrangement joins TRBV7-9 to TRBJ1-5, with 8 bases lining up with TRBD1. The specimen sequenced was PBMCs or T cells enriched from blood (not recorded which). This sequence originates from a woman between 18 and 29 years old who had recovered from COVID-19. This chain's CDR3 is CASSLTGQVNQPQHF. The CDR3 DNA is TGTGCCAGCAGCTTAACGGGACAGGTCAATCAGCCCCAGCATTTT. Filled out from reference TRBV7-9 and TRBJ1-5, the complete variable domain reads DTGVSQNPRHKITKRGQNVTFRCDPISEHNRLYWYRQTLGQGPEFLTYFQNEAQLEKSRLLSDRFSAERPKGSFSTLEIQRTEQGDSAMYLCASSLTGQVNQPQHFGDGTRLSIL.